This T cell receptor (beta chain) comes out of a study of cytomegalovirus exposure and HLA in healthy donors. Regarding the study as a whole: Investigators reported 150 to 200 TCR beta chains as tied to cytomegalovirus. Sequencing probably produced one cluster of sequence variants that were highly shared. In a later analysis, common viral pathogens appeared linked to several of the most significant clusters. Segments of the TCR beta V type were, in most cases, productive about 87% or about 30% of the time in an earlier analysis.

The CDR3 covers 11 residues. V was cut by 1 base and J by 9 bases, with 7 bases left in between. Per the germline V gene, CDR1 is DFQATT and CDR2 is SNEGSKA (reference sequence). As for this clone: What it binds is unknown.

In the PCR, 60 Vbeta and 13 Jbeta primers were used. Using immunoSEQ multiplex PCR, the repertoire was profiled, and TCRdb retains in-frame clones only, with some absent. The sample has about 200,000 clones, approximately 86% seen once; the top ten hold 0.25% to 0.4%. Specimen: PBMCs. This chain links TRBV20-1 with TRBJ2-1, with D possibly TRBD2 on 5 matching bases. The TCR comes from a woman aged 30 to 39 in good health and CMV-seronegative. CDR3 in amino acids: CSARAGVEQFF. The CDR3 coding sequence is TGCAGTGCTAGAGCCGGGGTTGAGCAGTTCTTC.